One and the same sample provided the 23 T cell receptor beta chains below, sequenced in a study of T cell responses to AZD1222 COVID-19 vaccine. The repertoire was sequenced with immunoSEQ multiplex PCR; TCRdb's copy has only in-frame clones and lacks some. The profile shows 84,000 or so clones, approximately 86% of them singletons. The sequenced sample was peripheral blood, obtained on day 0 of AZD1222 vaccination. The receptors stem from an adult in good health.

There are a few counts of this clone. V usage is TRBV5-1 and J usage is TRBJ2-3; 12 nucleotides align to TRBD2. The CDR3 is 17 amino acids. J was trimmed by 5 bases and V by 0 bases; bases with no gene match: 7. The germline V gene encodes CDR1 SGHRS and CDR2 YFSETQ. CDR3 protein: CASSLVLAGGPEDTQYF. DNA of the CDR3: TGCGCCAGCAGCTTGGTCCTAGCGGGAGGGCCAGAAGATACGCAGTATTTT.

The chain combines TRBV19 with TRBJ2-1; D perhaps matches TRBD2 (6 bases). V shed 8 bases and J shed 0 bases, with 8 bases lying between them. The CDR3 consists of 13 residues. Germline CDR1 and CDR2: LNHDA and SQIVND (reference sequence). The CDR3: CASAGSSYNEQFF. CDR3 sequence (DNA): TGTGCCAGTGCGGGAAGCTCCTACAATGAGCAGTTCTTC.

V gene TRBV11-3 combines with J gene TRBJ2-3; perhaps TRBD2 as D (6 bases). Germline-derived CDR1 and CDR2 are SGHNT and YENEEA. V lost 5 bases to trimming and J lost 2 bases, with 17 bases between them. CDR3 length: 16 residues. CDR3: CASSPPGSGNTDTQYF. The CDR3 coding sequence is TGTGCCAGCAGCCCCCCTGGTAGCGGTAACACAGATACGCAGTATTTT.

This chain connects TRBV28 to TRBJ2-1; weak D call: TRBD1 (7 bases). The CDR3 has 15 amino acids. The germline V gene has CDR1 MDHEN and CDR2 SYDVKM. The V and J ends lost 3 bases and 6 bases respectively, with 15 bases between them. In DNA form, the CDR3 reads TGTGCCAGCAGTTTTGCGGCCAGGGGGGTCAATGAGCAGTTCTTC. Amino acid sequence: CASSFAARGVNEQFF.

In this sample, this clone turned up once. V gene TRBV7-2 combines with J gene TRBJ2-7, with 9 bases lining up with TRBD1. The CDR3 spans 16 residues. The V and J ends lost 4 bases and 3 bases, in that order; junction bases with no gene match: 10. Germline values: CDR1 SGHTA, CDR2 FQGNSA. This CDR3 is CASSSRTGEVIYEQYF. The DNA of the CDR3 is TGTGCCAGCAGCTCACGGACAGGGGAAGTGATCTACGAGCAGTACTTC.

This clone has a handful of counts. The chain is built from TRBV7-2 and TRBJ2-3; possibly TRBD1 for D (5 bases). CDR3 size: 15 residues. From germline, CDR1 is SGHTA and CDR2 FQGNSA. Deletions cut 0 bases from V and 2 bases from J, with 9 bases between. CDR3 in amino acids: CASSLAGVYTDTQYF. The CDR3 DNA reads TGTGCCAGCAGCTTAGCAGGGGTCTACACAGATACGCAGTATTTT.

The genes are TRBV19 and TRBJ1-2; weak D call: TRBD1 (5 bases). The germline V gene has CDR1 LNHDA and CDR2 SQIVND (reference sequence). The CDR3 extends over 14 amino acids. The V end was cut by 3 bases, the J end by 2 bases, with 10 bases between. CDR3 amino acids: CASSMGGVNYGYTF. Here the CDR3 DNA reads TGTGCCAGTAGTATGGGGGGGGTCAACTATGGCTACACCTTC.

The chain joins TRBV7-9 to TRBJ1-1; 9 nucleotides match TRBD1. CDR1 and CDR2 from the germline V gene are SEHNR and FQNEAQ (reference sequence). The CDR3 totals 15 residues. Trimming cost V 4 bases and J 6 bases; bases outside gene matches: 9. Written as DNA, the CDR3 is TGTGCCAGCAGCTCGGACAGGGGAAGGTTGTCTGAAGCTTTCTTT. It codes for CASSSDRGRLSEAFF.

This clone was recorded once. This rearrangement joins TRBV5-4 to TRBJ2-7; 7 nucleotides agree with TRBD2. CDR1 SGHNT and CDR2 YYREEE come from the germline V gene (reference sequence). After removal of 5 bases from V and 5 bases from J, the junction contained 7 bases not matched to a gene. The CDR3 covers 13 residues. The CDR3 here is CASRQAGTHEQYF. Written as DNA, the CDR3 is TGTGCCAGCAGACAAGCGGGAACTCACGAGCAGTACTTC.

The gene calls are TRBV11-2 and TRBJ1-5; D is undetermined. Germline V gene data show CDR1 as SGHAT and CDR2 as FQNNGV. Trimming cost V 0 bases and J 3 bases, with 9 bases left between them. This CDR3 region has 15 residues. Here the CDR3 DNA reads TGTGCCAGCAGCTTAGATCGAGGGTACAATCAGCCCCAGCATTTT. Its translation: CASSLDRGYNQPQHF.

The V call is TRBV3-1 (or the pseudogene TRBV3-2), the J call TRBJ2-7; 8 nucleotides line up with TRBD1. Germline loops: CDR1 LGHDT, CDR2 YNNKEL (reference sequence). Trimming at V came to 0 bases and at J to 7 bases, leaving 14 bases not matched to a gene. The CDR3 has 17 amino acids. The CDR3 loop reads CASSQDWAGGTSGEQYF. In nucleotides, the CDR3 is TGTGCCAGCAGCCAAGATTGGGCAGGGGGCACGTCAGGGGAGCAGTACTTC.

V usage is TRBV27 and J usage is TRBJ2-5; 9 nucleotides match TRBD1. J lost 2 bases, V lost 6 bases, and 4 bases had no gene match. Germline CDR1 reads MNHEY; CDR2 reads SMNVEV (reference sequence). The CDR3 runs to 14 residues. In DNA, the CDR3 is TGTGCCAGCAGAGTGACAGGGGGGCAAGAGACCCAGTACTTC. Translation gives CASRVTGGQETQYF.

The CDR3 region is CASRNSGGTYEQYF. DNA for the CDR3: TGTGCCAGCAGGAATAGCGGGGGGACCTACGAGCAGTACTTC. This chain connects TRBV11-3 to TRBJ2-7, with 10 bases identical to TRBD2. Trimming removed 6 bases from V and 2 bases from J; junction bases left unmatched: 4. Looked up from germline, CDR1 is SGHNT and CDR2 is YENEEA. The CDR3 has 14 residues.

This clone was observed a single time. This rearrangement joins TRBV11-2 to TRBJ2-1, with 7 bases identical to TRBD2. The CDR3 contains 12 residues. CDR1 and CDR2 from the germline V gene are SGHAT and FQNNGV. After removal of 6 bases from V and 10 bases from J, the junction contained 6 bases not matched to a gene. The CDR3 spells CASRGAGREQFF. The CDR3 region has the DNA TGTGCCAGCAGGGGAGCGGGACGAGAGCAGTTCTTC.

With regard to this clone: The sample has other DNA sequences that encode this CDR3 too. The chain employs TRBV30 and TRBJ2-7; 10 nucleotides agree with TRBD1. CDR3 length: 14 amino acids. V was clipped by 2 bases and J by 3 bases; unmatched bases: 4. Looked up from germline, CDR1 is GTSNPN and CDR2 is SVGIG (reference sequence). The CDR3 nucleotides read TGTGCCTGGAGTCCCGGGACAGGGGACTACGAGCAGTACTTC. It codes for CAWSPGTGDYEQYF.

The chain uses TRBV6-6 and TRBJ1-5, with 7 positions matching TRBD1. The CDR3 runs 15 residues. J lost 2 bases, V lost 7 bases, and 8 bases had no gene match. Germline V gene lookup returns CDR1 MNHNY and CDR2 SVGAGI (reference sequence). DNA for the CDR3: TGTGCCAGCACTGGACAGGTGGGGGGCAATCAGCCCCAGCATTTT. Protein sequence: CASTGQVGGNQPQHF.

This clone turned up a few times. The chain combines TRBV7-9 with TRBJ1-1; D not certain. Trimming shortened V by 0 bases and J by 0 bases, and 8 bases separated the two germline ends. CDR1 is SEHNR, CDR2 FQNEAQ, per germline (reference sequence). CDR3 length equals 15 residues. The CDR3 coding sequence is TGTGCCAGCAGCTTAGCGGAGATAATGAACACTGAAGCTTTCTTT. Amino acids: CASSLAEIMNTEAFF. The whole variable domain, filled in from reference TRBV7-9 and TRBJ1-1, reads DTGVSQNPRHKITKRGQNVTFRCDPISEHNRLYWYRQTLGQGPEFLTYFQNEAQLEKSRLLSDRFSAERPKGSFSTLEIQRTEQGDSAMYLCASSLAEIMNTEAFFGQGTRLTVV.

V usage is TRBV6-4 and J usage is TRBJ2-1; 7 bases line up with TRBD1. The ends lost 4 bases at V and 1 base at J; junction bases unmatched: 4. From germline, CDR1 is MRHNA and CDR2 SNTAGT. The CDR3 is 15 amino acids. The CDR3 DNA sequence: TGTGCCAGCAGTGGATCACAGGGGTCCTACAATGAGCAGTTCTTC. Residues: CASSGSQGSYNEQFF.

This chain uses TRBV6-5 with TRBJ1-2, with TRBD1 identical over 7 bases. This CDR3 is built from 14 residues. CDR1 and CDR2 (germline): MNHEY, SVGAGI. The ends lost 5 bases at V and 0 bases at J; junction bases unmatched: 3. For the CDR3, the DNA is TGTGCCAGCAGTCAGGGGACAGCTAACTATGGCTACACCTTC. This encodes CASSQGTANYGYTF.

The V call is TRBV4-1, the J call TRBJ1-1, with a possible D match to TRBD1 (6 bases). Trimming shortened V by 6 bases and J by 6 bases, and 14 bases separated the two germline ends. Looked up from germline, CDR1 is MGHRA and CDR2 is YSYEKL. This CDR3 has 13 residues. The CDR3 coding sequence is TGCGCCAGCAGTCCATGGGGGGCCGCTGAAGCTTTCTTT. Protein: CASSPWGAAEAFF.

V and J are TRBV11-3 and TRBJ2-5; D ambiguous. V shed 4 bases and J shed 5 bases, with 11 bases lying between them. This CDR3 has 13 residues. Germline loops: CDR1 SGHNT, CDR2 YENEEA. CDR3 amino acids: CASSSPPSETQYF. As DNA, the CDR3 is TGTGCCAGCAGCTCCCCCCCGTCGGAGACCCAGTACTTC.

The rearrangement uses TRBV7-9 and TRBJ1-4; a weak D match, TRBD1 (6 bases). The V end was cut by 5 bases, the J end by 0 bases, with 13 bases between. Germline CDR1 SEHNR, CDR2 FQNEAQ (reference sequence). This CDR3 has 16 residues. The CDR3 sequence: CASSRDQGSTNEKLFF. The CDR3 bases are TGTGCCAGCAGCCGTGACCAGGGGTCAACTAATGAAAAACTGTTTTTT.

The chain couples TRBV19 to TRBJ1-6; 9 positions agree with TRBD1. CDR3 length: 14 residues. J was trimmed by 10 bases and V by 8 bases; bases with no gene match: 9. Per germline, CDR1 LNHDA and CDR2 SQIVND (reference sequence). The CDR3 DNA is TGTGCCAGTTCTGACAGGGGGGGGAGCTCACCCCTCCACTTT. Protein: CASSDRGGSSPLHF.